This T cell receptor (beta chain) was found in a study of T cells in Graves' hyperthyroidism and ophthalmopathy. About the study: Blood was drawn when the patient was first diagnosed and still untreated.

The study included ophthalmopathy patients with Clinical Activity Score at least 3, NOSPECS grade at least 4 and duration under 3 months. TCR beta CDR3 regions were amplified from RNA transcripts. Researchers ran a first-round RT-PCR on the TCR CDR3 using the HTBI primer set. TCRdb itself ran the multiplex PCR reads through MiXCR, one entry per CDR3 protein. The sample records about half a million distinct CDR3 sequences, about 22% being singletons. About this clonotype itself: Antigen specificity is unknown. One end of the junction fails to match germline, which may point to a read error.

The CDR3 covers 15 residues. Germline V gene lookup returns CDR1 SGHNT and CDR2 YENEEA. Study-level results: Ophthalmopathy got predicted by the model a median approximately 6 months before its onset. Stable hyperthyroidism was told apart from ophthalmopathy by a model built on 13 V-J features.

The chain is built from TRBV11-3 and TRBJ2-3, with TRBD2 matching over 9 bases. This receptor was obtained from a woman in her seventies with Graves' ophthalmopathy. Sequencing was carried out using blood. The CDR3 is CVSSLDPAGGSTQYF. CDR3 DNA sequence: TGTGTCAGCAGCTTAGATCCAGCGGGAGGTTCAACGCAGTATTTT.